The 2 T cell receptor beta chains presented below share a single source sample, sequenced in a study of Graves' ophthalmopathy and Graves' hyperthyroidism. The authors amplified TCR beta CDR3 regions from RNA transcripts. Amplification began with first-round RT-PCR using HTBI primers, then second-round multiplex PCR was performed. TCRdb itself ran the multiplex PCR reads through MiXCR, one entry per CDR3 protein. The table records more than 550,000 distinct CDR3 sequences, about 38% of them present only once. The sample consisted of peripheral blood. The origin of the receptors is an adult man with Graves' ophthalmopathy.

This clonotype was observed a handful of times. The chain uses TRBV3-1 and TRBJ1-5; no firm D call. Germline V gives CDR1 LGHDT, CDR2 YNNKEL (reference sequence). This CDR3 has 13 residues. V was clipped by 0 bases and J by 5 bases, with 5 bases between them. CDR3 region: CASSQELYQPQHF. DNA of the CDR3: TGTGCCAGCAGCCAAGAACTTTATCAGCCCCAGCATTTT.

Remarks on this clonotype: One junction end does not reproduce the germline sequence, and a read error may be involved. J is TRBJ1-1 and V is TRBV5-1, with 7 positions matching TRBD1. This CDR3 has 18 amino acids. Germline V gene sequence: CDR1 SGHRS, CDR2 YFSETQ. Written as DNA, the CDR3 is TGTGCCAGCAGCCTAACCGGGACAGCATACGTAATGAACACTGAAGCTTTCTTT. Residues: CASSLTGTAYVMNTEAFF.